The sequence of this TCR beta chain was determined in a study of vaccination effects on CD4 cells after COVID-19. ViraFEST expansion of antigen-specific CD4+ T cells with viral peptide pools preceded sequencing. After roughly 10 days in culture, the CD4+ T cells were isolated. None of the vaccinated had previously contracted SARS-CoV-2, and their nucleocapsid antibodies tested negative. On this clone: Its target is unknown.

The data were produced by immunoSEQ multiplex PCR, yet TCRdb's version contains in-frame clones alone and is incomplete. Found here are 20,000 to 25,000 clones, 60% to 75% of them singletons; the top ten hold over 20%. This CDR3 has 14 residues. Trimming took 4 bases from V and 3 from J; bases not matched to a gene: 7. CDR1 and CDR2 from the germline V gene are GTSNPN and SVGIG (reference sequence). The chain employs TRBV30 and TRBJ2-5; TRBD2 aligns across 8 bases. The receptor was derived from a human donor who received a COVID-19 vaccine. The input for sequencing was CD4+ T cells from PBMCs cultured with HCoV-NL63 spike peptides, taken before COVID-19 vaccination. CDR3 region: CAWISGGLEETQYF. The DNA of the CDR3 is TGTGCCTGGATATCGGGGGGGTTAGAAGAGACCCAGTACTTC.